Given below is one T cell receptor (beta chain) in context. Its matching antigen is unknown. The trim removed 0 bases at V and 2 bases at J, leaving 6 bases unmatched. This CDR3 has 19 residues. Germline lookup yields CDR1 SGHRS and CDR2 YFSETQ. These data originate in a study of cytomegalovirus exposure and HLA in healthy donors. Study-wide points: At a 0.05 false discovery rate, a later analysis found approximately 15,000 TCR beta sequences to be associated with HLA alleles. Associated with cytomegalovirus, according to the listing, were about 160 TCR beta chains.

Primers included in the PCR were 60 Vbeta and 13 Jbeta primers. Some clones are missing from TCRdb's copy, which holds only in-frame ones; the method was immunoSEQ multiplex PCR. The repertoire holds about 140,000 clones, with approximately 80% as singletons. The chain carries TRBV5-1 and TRBJ2-2; 14 nucleotides match TRBD2. The sequenced sample was PBMCs. This TCR came from a male donor in good health and CMV-seropositive. CDR3 in amino acids: CASSLALTSGRDNTGELFF. Written as DNA, the CDR3 is TGCGCCAGCAGCTTGGCCCTGACTAGCGGGAGGGATAACACCGGGGAGCTGTTTTTT.